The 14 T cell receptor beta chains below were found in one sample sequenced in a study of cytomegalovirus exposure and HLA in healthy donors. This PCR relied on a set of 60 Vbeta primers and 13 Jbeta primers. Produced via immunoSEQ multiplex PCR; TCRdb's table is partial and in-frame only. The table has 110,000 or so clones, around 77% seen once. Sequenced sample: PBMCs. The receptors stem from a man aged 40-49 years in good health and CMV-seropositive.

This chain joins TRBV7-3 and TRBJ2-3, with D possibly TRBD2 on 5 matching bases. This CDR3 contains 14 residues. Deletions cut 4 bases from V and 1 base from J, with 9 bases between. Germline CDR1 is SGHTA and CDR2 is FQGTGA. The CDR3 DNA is TGTGCCAGCAGCTCACTCGGGGGCACAGATACGCAGTATTTT. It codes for CASSSLGGTDTQYF.

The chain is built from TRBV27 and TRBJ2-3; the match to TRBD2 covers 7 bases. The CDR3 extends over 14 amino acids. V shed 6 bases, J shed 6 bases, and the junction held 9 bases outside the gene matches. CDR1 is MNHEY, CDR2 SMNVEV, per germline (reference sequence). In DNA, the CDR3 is TGTGCCAGCAGCCTAAGCGGGGCGCGGGATACGCAGTATTTT. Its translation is CASSLSGARDTQYF.

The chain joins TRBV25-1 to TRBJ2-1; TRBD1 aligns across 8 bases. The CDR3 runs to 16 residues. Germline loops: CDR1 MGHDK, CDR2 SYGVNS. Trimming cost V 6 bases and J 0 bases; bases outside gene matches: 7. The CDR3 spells CASSGWTGSSYNEQFF. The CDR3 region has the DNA TGTGCCAGCAGCGGATGGACAGGGAGCTCCTACAATGAGCAGTTCTTC.

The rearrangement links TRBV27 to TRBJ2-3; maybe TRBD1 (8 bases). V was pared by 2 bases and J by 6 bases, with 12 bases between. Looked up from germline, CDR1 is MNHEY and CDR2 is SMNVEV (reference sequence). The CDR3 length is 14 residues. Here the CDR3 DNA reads TGTGCCAGCAGTTTAGGACAGGGAGGGGATACGCAGTATTTT. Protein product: CASSLGQGGDTQYF.

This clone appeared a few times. The CDR3 nucleotides are TGTGCCAGCAGCCCCGGACAACCAGAGCAGTACTTC. This sequence encodes CASSPGQPEQYF. V gene TRBV6-1 combines with J gene TRBJ2-7; possibly TRBD1 for D (5 bases). Germline lookup yields CDR1 MNHNS and CDR2 SASEGT. The CDR3 runs to 12 residues. The V and J ends lost 6 bases and 7 bases respectively, with 13 bases between them.

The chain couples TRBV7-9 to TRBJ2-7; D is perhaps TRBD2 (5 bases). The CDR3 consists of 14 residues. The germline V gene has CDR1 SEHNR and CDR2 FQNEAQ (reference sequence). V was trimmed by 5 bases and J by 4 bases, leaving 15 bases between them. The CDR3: CASSDAGLEYEQYF. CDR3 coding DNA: TGTGCCAGCAGCGACGCGGGTCTAGAATACGAGCAGTACTTC. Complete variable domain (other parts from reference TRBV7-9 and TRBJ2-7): DTGVSQNPRHKITKRGQNVTFRCDPISEHNRLYWYRQTLGQGPEFLTYFQNEAQLEKSRLLSDRFSAERPKGSFSTLEIQRTEQGDSAMYLCASSDAGLEYEQYFGPGTRLTVT.

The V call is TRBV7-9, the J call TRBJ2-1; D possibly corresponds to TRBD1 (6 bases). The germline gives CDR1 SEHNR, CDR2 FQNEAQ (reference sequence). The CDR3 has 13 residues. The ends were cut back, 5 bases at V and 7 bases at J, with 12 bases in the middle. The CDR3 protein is CASSRTVQNEQFF. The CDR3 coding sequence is TGTGCCAGCAGCCGGACAGTACAGAATGAGCAGTTCTTC. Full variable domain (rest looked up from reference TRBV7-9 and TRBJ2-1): DTGVSQNPRHKITKRGQNVTFRCDPISEHNRLYWYRQTLGQGPEFLTYFQNEAQLEKSRLLSDRFSAERPKGSFSTLEIQRTEQGDSAMYLCASSRTVQNEQFFGPGTRLTVL.

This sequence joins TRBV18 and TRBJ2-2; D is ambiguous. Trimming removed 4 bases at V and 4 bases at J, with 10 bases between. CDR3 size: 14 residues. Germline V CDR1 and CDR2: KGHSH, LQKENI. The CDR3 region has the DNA TGTGCCAGCTCACGCGGAGAGCTCACCGGGGAGCTGTTTTTT. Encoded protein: CASSRGELTGELFF.

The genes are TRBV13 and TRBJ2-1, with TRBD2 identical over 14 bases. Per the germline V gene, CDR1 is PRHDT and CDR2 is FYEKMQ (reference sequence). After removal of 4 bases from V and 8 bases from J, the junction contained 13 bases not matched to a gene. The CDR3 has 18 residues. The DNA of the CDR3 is TGTGCCAGCAGCTCTATGGGACTAGCGGGGGTAGGGCGGGATGAGCAGTTCTTC. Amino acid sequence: CASSSMGLAGVGRDEQFF.

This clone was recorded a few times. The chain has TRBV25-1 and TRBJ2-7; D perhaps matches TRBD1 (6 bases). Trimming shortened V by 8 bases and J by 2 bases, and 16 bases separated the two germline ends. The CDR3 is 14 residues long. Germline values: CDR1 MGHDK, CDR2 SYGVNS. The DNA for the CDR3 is TGTGCCAGCTCGAGGCAGACAGGAGCCTACGAGCAGTACTTC. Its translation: CASSRQTGAYEQYF.

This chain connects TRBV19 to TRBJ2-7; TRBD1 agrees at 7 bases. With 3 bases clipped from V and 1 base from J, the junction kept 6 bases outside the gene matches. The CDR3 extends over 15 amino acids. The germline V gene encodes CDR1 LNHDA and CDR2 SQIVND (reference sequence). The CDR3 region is CASSIGDSSSYEQYF. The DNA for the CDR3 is TGTGCCAGTAGTATCGGGGACAGCTCATCCTACGAGCAGTACTTC. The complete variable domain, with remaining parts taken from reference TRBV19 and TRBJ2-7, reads DGGITQSPKYLFRKEGQNVTLSCEQNLNHDAMYWYRQDPGQGLRLIYYSQIVNDFQKGDIAEGYSVSREKKESFPLTVTSAQKNPTAFYLCASSIGDSSSYEQYFGPGTRLTVT.

CDR3 coding DNA: TGTGCCAGCAGCTTAGGGGGGGTTCCCGAGCAGTACTTC. As protein: CASSLGGVPEQYF. V and J are TRBV11-2 and TRBJ2-7; D may be TRBD2 (6 bases). The CDR3 contains 13 residues. The germline V gene encodes CDR1 SGHAT and CDR2 FQNNGV. V was trimmed by 1 base and J by 6 bases, leaving 10 bases between them.

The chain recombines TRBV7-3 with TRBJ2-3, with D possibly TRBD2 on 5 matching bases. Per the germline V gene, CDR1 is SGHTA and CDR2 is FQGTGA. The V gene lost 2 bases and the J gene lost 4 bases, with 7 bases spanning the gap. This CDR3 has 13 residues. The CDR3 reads CASSLWGADTQYF. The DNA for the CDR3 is TGTGCCAGCAGCTTATGGGGAGCAGATACGCAGTATTTT.

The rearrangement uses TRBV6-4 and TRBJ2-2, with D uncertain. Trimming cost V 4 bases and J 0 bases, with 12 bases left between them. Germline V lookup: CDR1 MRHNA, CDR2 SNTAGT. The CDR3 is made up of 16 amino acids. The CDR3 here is CASSAELRTNTGELFF. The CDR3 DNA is TGTGCCAGCAGTGCAGAACTACGAACGAACACCGGGGAGCTGTTTTTT.